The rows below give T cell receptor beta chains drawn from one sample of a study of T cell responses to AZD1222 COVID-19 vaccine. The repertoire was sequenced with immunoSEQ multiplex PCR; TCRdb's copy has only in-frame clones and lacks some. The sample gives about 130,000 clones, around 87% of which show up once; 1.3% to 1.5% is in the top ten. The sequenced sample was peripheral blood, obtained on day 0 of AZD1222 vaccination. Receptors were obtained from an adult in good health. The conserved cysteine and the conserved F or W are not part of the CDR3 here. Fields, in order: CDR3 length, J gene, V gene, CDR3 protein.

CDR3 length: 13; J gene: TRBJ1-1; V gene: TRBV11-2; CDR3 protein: ASSSLSTVNTEAF
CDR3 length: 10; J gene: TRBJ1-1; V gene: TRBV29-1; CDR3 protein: SALRRGTEAF
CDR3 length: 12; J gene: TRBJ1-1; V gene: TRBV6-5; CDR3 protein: ASSYGGVNTEAF
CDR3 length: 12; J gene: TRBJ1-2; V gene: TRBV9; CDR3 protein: ASSVGSSTYGYT
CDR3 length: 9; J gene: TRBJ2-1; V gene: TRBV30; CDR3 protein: AWSNSVEQF
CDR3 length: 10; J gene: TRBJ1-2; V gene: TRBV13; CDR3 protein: ASSLGRRGYT
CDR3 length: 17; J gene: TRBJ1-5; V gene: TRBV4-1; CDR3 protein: ASSQLFRDRGPGNQPQH
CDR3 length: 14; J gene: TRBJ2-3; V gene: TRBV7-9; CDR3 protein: ASSPRGRGGSDTQY
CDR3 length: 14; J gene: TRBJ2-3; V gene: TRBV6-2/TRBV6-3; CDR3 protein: ASSRRLAGVTDTQY
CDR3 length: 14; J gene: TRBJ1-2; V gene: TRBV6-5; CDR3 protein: ASSYSNGRGPDGYT
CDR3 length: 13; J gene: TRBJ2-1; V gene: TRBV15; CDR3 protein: ATSEDSRGYNEQF
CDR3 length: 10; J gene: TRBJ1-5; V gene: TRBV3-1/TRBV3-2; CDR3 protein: ASSLGLQPQH
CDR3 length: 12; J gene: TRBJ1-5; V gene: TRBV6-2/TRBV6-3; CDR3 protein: ASSYVQLNQPQH
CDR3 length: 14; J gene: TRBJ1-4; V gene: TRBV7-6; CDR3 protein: ASSLYPKGKGEKLF
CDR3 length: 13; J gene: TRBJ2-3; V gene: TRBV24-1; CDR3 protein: ATSDSWTSTDTQY
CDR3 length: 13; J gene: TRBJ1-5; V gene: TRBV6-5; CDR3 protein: ASSRTGFGNQPQH
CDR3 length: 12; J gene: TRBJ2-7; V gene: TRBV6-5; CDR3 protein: ASTPGGAGYEQY
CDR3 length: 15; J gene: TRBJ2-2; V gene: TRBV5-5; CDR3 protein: ASSTIKARGPSGELF
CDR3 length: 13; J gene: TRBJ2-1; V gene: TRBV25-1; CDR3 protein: ASSSRDTLMREQF
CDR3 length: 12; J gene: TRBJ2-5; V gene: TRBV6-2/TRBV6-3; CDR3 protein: ASSYSSPWQTQY
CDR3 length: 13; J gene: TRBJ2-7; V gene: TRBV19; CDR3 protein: ASSTEAEIPYEQY
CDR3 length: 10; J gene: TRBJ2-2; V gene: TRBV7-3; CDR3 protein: ASSSVTGELF
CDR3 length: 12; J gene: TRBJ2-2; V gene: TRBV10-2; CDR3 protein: ASLRVAATGELF
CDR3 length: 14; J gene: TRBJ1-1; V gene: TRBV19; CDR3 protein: ASSPAPYWGHTEAF
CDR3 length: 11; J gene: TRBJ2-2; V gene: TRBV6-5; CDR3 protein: ASRGANTGELF
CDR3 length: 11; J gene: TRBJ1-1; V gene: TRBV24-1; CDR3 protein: ATRQGADTEAF
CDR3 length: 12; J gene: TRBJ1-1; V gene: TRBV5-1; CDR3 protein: ASSLGPTNTEAF
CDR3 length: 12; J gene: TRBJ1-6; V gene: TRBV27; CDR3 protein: ASSPDRVGSPLH
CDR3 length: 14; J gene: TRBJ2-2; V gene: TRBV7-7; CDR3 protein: ASSLDGLLNTGELF
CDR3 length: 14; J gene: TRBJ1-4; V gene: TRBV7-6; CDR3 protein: ASSLKPGQGNEKLF
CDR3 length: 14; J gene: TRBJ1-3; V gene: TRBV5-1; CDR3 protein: ASSQADRSSGNTIY
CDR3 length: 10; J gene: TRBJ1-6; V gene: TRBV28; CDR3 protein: ASRPENSPLH